This TCR beta chain was documented in a study of T cell responses to AZD1222 COVID-19 vaccine. Study-wide points: At baseline, seropositivity was found in only six or seven AZD1222 recipients. Close to half of all spike-specific TCRs reportedly target regions of the variants that are unmutated.

The CDR3 consists of 13 residues. CDR1 and CDR2 from the germline V gene are MNHEY and SVGAGI. V lost 6 bases to trimming and J lost 0 bases, with 8 bases between them. As for this clone: Its target is not known.

Measured with immunoSEQ multiplex PCR; TCRdb has only the in-frame clones, and not every one. The top ten clones hold roughly 1.7% of a sample with 180,000 or so clones, approximately 93% of them seen once. This chain links TRBV6-5 with TRBJ1-2, with unresolved D. Sequencing used peripheral blood, obtained 28 days after the second AZD1222 dose. The TCR sequence derives from an adult who received the AZD1222 COVID-19 vaccine. CDR3 sequence: CASSLFANYGYTF. The CDR3 bases are TGTGCCAGCAGCCTTTTCGCTAACTATGGCTACACCTTC.